The 21 T cell receptor beta chains presented below share a single source sample, sequenced in a study of cytomegalovirus exposure and HLA in healthy donors. The protocol was immunoSEQ multiplex PCR, while the TCRdb copy is restricted to in-frame clones and leaves out a portion. In the table there are 300,000 to 350,000 clones, approximately 86% of which are singletons. The specimen was PBMCs. These receptor sequences come from a young man in good health and CMV-seronegative.

The chain combines TRBV7-9 with TRBJ1-3; tentative D call: TRBD1 (6 bases). Germline CDR1 is SEHNR and CDR2 is FQNEAQ (reference sequence). V was pared by 5 bases and J by 0 bases, with 14 bases between. The CDR3 sequence is 16 residues long. This CDR3 reads CASSGETGNSGNTIYF. The CDR3 DNA is TGTGCCAGCAGCGGGGAGACAGGAAACTCTGGAAACACCATATATTTT.

The chain combines TRBV2 with TRBJ2-3; D may be TRBD2 (5 bases). This CDR3 comprises 13 residues. Trimming pared 5 bases from V and 3 bases from J, leaving 9 bases between. CDR1 is SNHLY, CDR2 FYNNEI, per germline. CDR3 sequence: CASSLRTTDTQYF. DNA of the CDR3: TGTGCCAGCAGTCTACGGACTACAGATACGCAGTATTTT.

In nucleotides, the CDR3 is TGTGCCAGCAGTTACGGGTCCGGGGCCGGGGAGCTGTTTTTT. Protein product: CASSYGSGAGELFF. The chain joins TRBV6-5 to TRBJ2-2; D possibly corresponds to TRBD2 (5 bases). Trimming left V 2 bases short and J 6 bases short, with 10 bases between. This CDR3 is 14 amino acids long. The germline V gene encodes CDR1 MNHEY and CDR2 SVGAGI.

The chain is built from TRBV6-6 and TRBJ2-3; 11 bases fit TRBD2. This CDR3 is 16 amino acids long. With 5 bases clipped from V and 4 bases from J, the junction kept 8 bases outside the gene matches. The germline V gene has CDR1 MNHNY and CDR2 SVGAGI (reference sequence). The CDR3 sequence is CASSKISGGVADTQYF. The CDR3 DNA reads TGTGCCAGCAGTAAAATTAGCGGGGGGGTGGCAGATACGCAGTATTTT.

The chain has TRBV6-5 and TRBJ2-7, with a weak D call TRBD2 (6 bases). The germline V gene encodes CDR1 MNHEY and CDR2 SVGAGI. The CDR3 spans 16 residues. V lost 0 bases to trimming and J lost 4 bases, with 16 bases between them. For the CDR3, the DNA is TGTGCCAGCAGTTACTCTCAGGGAGGATACACGTACGAGCAGTACTTC. Its translation: CASSYSQGGYTYEQYF.

This sequence joins TRBV18 and TRBJ2-1; the match to TRBD2 covers 12 bases. From germline, CDR1 is KGHSH and CDR2 LQKENI. The V and J ends lost 5 bases and 3 bases, in that order; junction bases with no gene match: 5. The CDR3 covers 16 residues. This CDR3 is CASSLTSGGNYNEQFF. CDR3 nucleotides: TGTGCCAGCTCATTGACTAGCGGGGGAAACTACAATGAGCAGTTCTTC. The full variable domain, rest sourced from reference TRBV18 and TRBJ2-1, is NAGVMQNPRHLVRRRGQEARLRCSPMKGHSHVYWYRQLPEEGLKFMVYLQKENIIDESGMPKERFSAEFPKEGPSILRIQQVVRGDSAAYFCASSLTSGGNYNEQFFGPGTRLTVL.

The CDR3 spells CASSWDRNNSPLHF. The CDR3 DNA reads TGTGCCAGCAGTTGGGACAGAAATAATTCACCCCTCCACTTT. The genes are TRBV6-5 and TRBJ1-6; 7 bases align to TRBD1. CDR1 and CDR2 from the germline V gene are MNHEY and SVGAGI. CDR3 length: 14 amino acids. Trimming took 4 bases from V and 5 from J; bases not matched to a gene: 2.

The chain recombines TRBV19 with TRBJ1-5; D is unresolved. CDR1 and CDR2 (germline): LNHDA, SQIVND (reference sequence). Trimming removed 3 bases at V and 4 bases at J, with 10 bases between. The CDR3 is 14 amino acids. CDR3 DNA sequence: TGTGCCAGTAGTATTTGGACTAATAATCAGCCCCAGCATTTT. Translating gives CASSIWTNNQPQHF.

The chain carries TRBV29-1 and TRBJ2-3, with D unresolved. Germline V gene sequence: CDR1 SQVTM, CDR2 ANQGSEA. Trimming shortened V by 0 bases and J by 1 base, and 14 bases separated the two germline ends. The length of the CDR3 is 16 residues. Here the CDR3 reads CSVEDVRRLRTDTQYF. The CDR3 bases are TGCAGCGTTGAAGATGTCCGTAGACTTCGCACAGATACGCAGTATTTT.

The V gene is TRBV18, the J gene TRBJ2-7; 11 positions agree with TRBD1. In germline, CDR1 is KGHSH, CDR2 LQKENI. This CDR3 has 16 amino acids. J was trimmed by 4 bases and V by 5 bases; bases with no gene match: 10. The chain's CDR3 is CASSSLGTGGIYEQYF. The CDR3 DNA sequence: TGTGCCAGCTCAAGTCTAGGGACAGGGGGTATATACGAGCAGTACTTC.

This clone has more than one count but fewer than ten. The rearrangement joins TRBV5-8 to TRBJ1-5, with D tentatively TRBD1 (6 bases). CDR3 size: 14 residues. Germline CDR1 reads SGHTS; CDR2 reads YDEGEE. Trimming pared 0 bases from V and 6 bases from J, leaving 10 bases between. The CDR3 sequence is CASSLGRGSQPQHF. The CDR3 DNA is TGTGCCAGCAGCTTGGGCAGGGGTAGTCAGCCCCAGCATTTT.

The chain joins TRBV7-8 to TRBJ2-5, with 9 bases matching TRBD2. The length of the CDR3 is 15 residues. CDR1 and CDR2 from the germline V gene are SGHVS and FQNEAQ. The J segment lost 2 bases and the V segment lost 3 bases, leaving 4 bases of the junction unmatched. CDR3 bases: TGTGCCAGCAGCTTGTTAGCGGGAGAACAAGAGACCCAGTACTTC. Translated, it gives CASSLLAGEQETQYF.

The rearrangement links TRBV7-9 to TRBJ1-1, with 7 bases fitting TRBD1. The CDR3 spans 12 residues. Per the germline V gene, CDR1 is SEHNR and CDR2 is FQNEAQ (reference sequence). J gave up 10 bases and V 6 bases, and 8 bases lay outside the gene matches. The CDR3 region is CASSAGQAAAFF. Written as DNA, the CDR3 is TGTGCCAGCAGTGCCGGACAGGCAGCAGCTTTCTTT.

This chain joins TRBV30 and TRBJ1-1; 10 bases match TRBD1. CDR3 length: 16 residues. Losses at the gene ends were 1 base for V and 1 base for J; bases not matched to a gene: 6. Germline V gene sequence: CDR1 GTSNPN, CDR2 SVGIG (reference sequence). CDR3 residues: CAWSAWTGGRNTEAFF. The CDR3 DNA reads as TGTGCCTGGAGTGCCTGGACAGGGGGTAGGAACACTGAAGCTTTCTTT.

J is TRBJ2-2 and V is TRBV7-6; 8 nucleotides line up with TRBD2. Germline V gene data show CDR1 as SGHVS and CDR2 as FNYEAQ. CDR3 length equals 16 residues. V gave up 5 bases and J gave up 3 bases; unmatched junction bases: 8. The CDR3 DNA reads as TGTGCCAGCAGCCAGCTGACTAGCGTCGACACCGGGGAGCTGTTTTTT. Translation gives CASSQLTSVDTGELFF.

The rearrangement joins TRBV19 to TRBJ1-6; D unclear. The germline V gene encodes CDR1 LNHDA and CDR2 SQIVND (reference sequence). V gave up 4 bases and J gave up 5 bases, with 9 bases separating them. CDR3 length: 14 residues. CDR3 region: CASSSPANNSPLHF. CDR3 sequence (DNA): TGTGCCAGTAGTAGCCCAGCGAATAATTCACCCCTCCACTTT.

In its sample, this clone was seen once. This sequence joins TRBV29-1 and TRBJ1-2; 8 bases fit TRBD1. J lost 7 bases, V lost 0 bases, and 7 bases had no gene match. Germline assignment: CDR1 SQVTM and CDR2 ANQGSEA. The CDR3 runs 14 residues. CDR3 DNA: TGCAGCGTTGAAGATGACAGGGGAGTAGGTGGCTACACCTTC. Encoded protein: CSVEDDRGVGGYTF.

The J gene is TRBJ1-4, the V gene TRBV28; 8 bases map to TRBD1. Germline V gene lookup returns CDR1 MDHEN and CDR2 SYDVKM. The V gene end was trimmed by 3 bases and the J gene end by 8 bases; junction bases not matched to a gene: 8. CDR3 length equals 15 residues. This CDR3 is CASSFSGTGNEKLFF. For the CDR3, the DNA is TGTGCCAGCAGTTTCTCCGGGACAGGTAACGAAAAACTGTTTTTT.

A remark on this clone: Other nucleotide sequences from this sample produce the same CDR3. The chain uses TRBV5-1 and TRBJ1-4, with TRBD1 identical over 8 bases. Germline V gene sequence: CDR1 SGHRS, CDR2 YFSETQ. Germline trimming cut 4 bases from V and 5 bases from J; bases unmatched to any gene: 4. CDR3 length: 14 amino acids. CDR3 DNA: TGCGCCAGCAGCCGGACAGGGCCCAATGAAAAACTGTTTTTT. This sequence encodes CASSRTGPNEKLFF. The full variable domain, rest sourced from reference TRBV5-1 and TRBJ1-4, is KAGVTQTPRYLIKTRGQQVTLSCSPISGHRSVSWYQQTPGQGLQFLFEYFSETQRNKGNFPGRFSGRQFSNSRSEMNVSTLELGDSALYLCASSRTGPNEKLFFGSGTQLSVL.

The genes are TRBV6-5 and TRBJ2-5, with 8 bases matching TRBD1. From germline, CDR1 is MNHEY and CDR2 SVGAGI. CDR3 length equals 14 residues. The J segment lost 4 bases and the V segment lost 6 bases, leaving 7 bases of the junction unmatched. CDR3 DNA sequence: TGTGCCAGCAGAAACAGGGGGTTCCCAGAGACCCAGTACTTC. Translation gives CASRNRGFPETQYF.

The gene calls are TRBV9 and TRBJ2-5, with 10 bases matching TRBD2. Germline assignment: CDR1 SGDLS and CDR2 YYNGEE. Losses at the gene ends were 0 bases for V and 1 base for J; bases not matched to a gene: 6. This CDR3 spans 17 amino acids. CDR3 nucleotide sequence: TGTGCCAGCAGCGTAGCTCTACTAGCGGGGACCCAAGAGACCCAGTACTTC. It codes for CASSVALLAGTQETQYF.